A selection of T cell receptor beta chains follows, all from one sample in a study of blood T cell repertoires in COVID-19. Profiled with immunoSEQ multiplex PCR; TCRdb holds only in-frame clones, not every one. The sample holds 200,000 to 250,000 clones; around 86% are singletons and the top ten take approximately 13%. Sequenced sample: peripheral blood. The origin of the receptors is a man older than 75 with acute or convalescent COVID-19. Each CDR3 is given with its conserved first and last residue. The D gene is left open where the match is weak. Where a row states a size, it is once, few, many or the class of an expanded clone; other rows omit it.

D gene,clone size,J gene,V gene,CDR3 protein,CDR3 DNA
.,.,TRBJ1-6,TRBV3-1/TRBV3-2,CASSSRGNNSPLHF,TGTGCCAGCAGCTCTAGGGGAAATAATTCACCCCTCCACTTT
TRBD1,.,TRBJ1-2,TRBV7-2,CASSLALSGTGGSNYGYTF,TGTGCCAGCAGCTTAGCGCTCTCCGGGACAGGGGGCAGTAACTATGGCTACACCTTC
TRBD1,once,TRBJ1-2,TRBV18,CASSAGTGSNYGYTF,TGTGCCAGCTCGGCCGGGACAGGGAGTAACTATGGCTACACCTTC
TRBD1,.,TRBJ2-2,TRBV19,CASSKDRGYTGELFF,TGTGCCAGTAGTAAGGACAGGGGGTACACCGGGGAGCTGTTTTTT
TRBD1,.,TRBJ2-2,TRBV28,CASSLGGQGTGELFF,TGTGCCAGCAGTTTGGGGGGACAGGGCACCGGGGAGCTGTTTTTT
TRBD1,.,TRBJ1-2,TRBV4-3,CASSQDRGGGSGYTF,TGCGCCAGCAGCCAAGATAGAGGGGGCGGCAGTGGCTACACCTTC
TRBD1,.,TRBJ2-7,TRBV27,CASSPTPRQGAHEQYF,TGTGCCAGCAGTCCGACTCCGAGACAGGGGGCCCACGAGCAGTACTTC
.,.,TRBJ1-2,TRBV5-1,CASSLARGPNYGYTF,TGCGCCAGCAGCTTGGCCCGAGGTCCTAACTATGGCTACACCTTC
.,.,TRBJ2-1,TRBV9,CASSFRLSSRSYNEQFF,TGTGCCAGCAGCTTTCGACTATCCTCCCGATCCTACAATGAGCAGTTCTTC
.,.,TRBJ1-4,TRBV7-8,CASIPSGGGTNEKLFF,TGTGCCAGCATCCCCTCGGGGGGGGGAACTAATGAAAAACTGTTTTTT
.,.,TRBJ1-5,TRBV3-1/TRBV3-2,CASSQGQGNRQPQHF,TGTGCCAGCAGCCAGGGACAAGGGAATCGTCAGCCCCAGCATTTT
TRBD2,.,TRBJ2-1,TRBV11-2,CASSPRTSGPYNEQFF,TGTGCCAGCAGCCCAAGGACTAGCGGGCCTTACAATGAGCAGTTCTTC
.,.,TRBJ1-1,TRBV30,CAWSPTTGRNTEAFF,TGTGCCTGGAGTCCCACGACCGGGAGGAACACTGAAGCTTTCTTT
.,.,TRBJ1-4,TRBV27,CASSSVTTNEKLFF,TGTGCCAGCAGCTCAGTTACAACTAATGAAAAACTGTTTTTT
.,.,TRBJ1-2,TRBV10-2,CASSPIRGPTNYGYTF,TGCGCCAGCAGTCCCATCAGGGGCCCTACTAACTATGGCTACACCTTC
TRBD1,.,TRBJ2-3,TRBV11-2,CASSLGRGRGIRTDTQYF,TGTGCCAGCAGCTTGGGCAGGGGGAGAGGTATAAGGACAGATACGCAGTATTTT
.,.,TRBJ2-5,TRBV4-2,CASSLNFGGGETQYF,TGTGCCAGCAGCCTAAACTTCGGGGGAGGAGAGACCCAGTACTTC
.,once,TRBJ1-5,TRBV7-2,CASSPWQGQEGNQPQHF,TGTGCCAGCAGCCCGTGGCAGGGGCAGGAGGGCAATCAGCCCCAGCATTTT
TRBD2,.,TRBJ2-3,TRBV10-3,CASGQRGGTSTDTQYF,TGTGCCTCAGGTCAGCGGGGGGGGACTAGCACAGATACGCAGTATTTT
.,few,TRBJ2-4,TRBV19,CASSKRSSTDIQYF,TGTGCCAGTAGTAAGCGCTCGAGCACGGACATTCAGTACTTC
.,.,TRBJ1-5,TRBV6-5,CASTEMGGEPQHF,TGTGCCAGCACAGAGATGGGAGGTGAGCCCCAGCATTTT
TRBD2,.,TRBJ2-4,TRBV6-5,CASSLEGPGGDIQYF,TGTGCCAGCAGCCTAGAGGGTCCGGGGGGAGACATTCAGTACTTC
.,.,TRBJ2-3,TRBV3-1/TRBV3-2,CASSPLSGKRVF,TGTGCCAGCAGCCCTCTCTCGGGTAAGAGGGTTTTT
.,.,TRBJ2-1,TRBV3-1/TRBV3-2,CATPGGGRSSYNEQFF,TGTGCCACCCCTGGGGGGGGGCGCAGCTCCTACAATGAGCAGTTCTTC
.,.,TRBJ1-1,TRBV5-1,CASSLEGVPAAFF,TGCGCCAGCAGCTTGGAAGGAGTCCCGGCGGCTTTCTTT
TRBD1,.,TRBJ1-3,TRBV5-1,CASSTTGGLSGNTIYF,TGCGCCAGCAGCACCACAGGGGGCTTAAGTGGAAACACCATATATTTT
.,.,TRBJ1-1,TRBV7-2,CASSLDGGTAFF,TGTGCCAGCAGCTTAGATGGGGGGACGGCTTTCTTT
.,once,TRBJ1-3,TRBV7-2,CASSTPRQSSGNTIYF,TGTGCCAGCAGCACCCCAAGACAGAGCTCTGGAAACACCATATATTTT
.,.,TRBJ1-4,TRBV28,CASSLFLPRGSNEKLFF,TGTGCCAGCAGTTTATTCCTCCCCCGGGGTTCTAATGAAAAACTGTTTTTT
.,once,TRBJ1-2,TRBV19,CATMGLAGIGYTF,TGTGCCACTATGGGCCTAGCGGGGATCGGCTACACCTTC
.,.,TRBJ1-4,TRBV27,CASSPFGRANEKLFF,TGTGCCAGCAGTCCCTTCGGGAGGGCTAATGAAAAACTGTTTTTT
TRBD1,.,TRBJ1-5,TRBV28,CAIWGQNQPQHF,TGTGCCATCTGGGGACAGAATCAGCCCCAGCATTTT
.,few,TRBJ1-5,TRBV7-6,CASSLDPGNQPQHF,TGTGCCAGCAGTTTGGACCCGGGGAATCAGCCCCAGCATTTT
.,.,TRBJ2-3,TRBV20-1,CSARLVDTQYF,TGCAGTGCCCGACTAGTGGATACGCAGTATTTT
.,.,TRBJ2-7,TRBV4-2,CASSQGDTRGEQYF,TGTGCCAGCAGCCAAGGGGACACCCGGGGTGAGCAGTACTTC
.,.,TRBJ1-6,TRBV6-5,CASTTGPNNSPLHF,TGTGCCAGCACCACAGGCCCAAATAATTCACCCCTCCACTTT
.,few,TRBJ1-1,TRBV28,CASSLPAPAGTEAFF,TGTGCCAGCAGTTTACCGGCCCCGGCGGGCACTGAAGCTTTCTTT
.,.,TRBJ2-3,TRBV5-1,CASSLRTIPDTQYF,TGCGCCAGCAGCTTGAGGACAATCCCAGATACGCAGTATTTT
TRBD1,.,TRBJ1-1,TRBV5-4,CASSLGTGGMNTEAFF,TGTGCCAGCAGCTTGGGGACAGGAGGAATGAACACTGAAGCTTTCTTT
.,.,TRBJ2-3,TRBV6-6,CASSPPGAQYF,TGTGCCAGCAGTCCCCCGGGGGCGCAGTATTTT
.,.,TRBJ2-3,TRBV6-5,CASSYGAGSSTDTQYF,TGTGCCAGCAGTTACGGTGCGGGGTCCTCCACAGATACGCAGTATTTT
TRBD1,.,TRBJ2-7,TRBV3-1/TRBV3-2,CASSRGDRVNEQYF,TGTGCCAGCAGCAGGGGGGACAGGGTCAACGAGCAGTACTTC
TRBD1,.,TRBJ2-3,TRBV19,CASRGQGATDTQYF,TGTGCCAGTAGAGGACAGGGGGCAACAGATACGCAGTATTTT
TRBD2,.,TRBJ2-3,TRBV3-1/TRBV3-2,CASSQDIIAGGPKDTQYF,TGTGCCAGCAGCCAAGATATAATAGCGGGAGGGCCCAAGGATACGCAGTATTTT
TRBD1,.,TRBJ2-1,TRBV15,CATSRVRPGQGSYNEQFF,TGTGCCACCAGCAGAGTTCGGCCGGGACAGGGCTCCTACAATGAGCAGTTCTTC
.,.,TRBJ1-1,TRBV19,CATRDIMNTEAFF,TGTGCCACCCGGGACATCATGAACACTGAAGCTTTCTTT
.,.,TRBJ1-1,TRBV15,CATSRPAQPNTEAFF,TGTGCCACCAGCAGGCCGGCACAGCCGAACACTGAAGCTTTCTTT
TRBD1,.,TRBJ2-3,TRBV5-1,CASSAQGAGRDTQYF,TGCGCCAGCAGCGCCCAGGGGGCGGGGAGAGATACGCAGTATTTT
.,.,TRBJ1-6,TRBV7-2,CASSLGWQVNSPLHF,TGTGCCAGCAGCTTAGGGTGGCAGGTCAATTCACCCCTCCACTTT
TRBD2,.,TRBJ2-2,TRBV5-1,CASRLAGANTGELFF,TGCGCCAGCAGACTAGCGGGTGCGAACACCGGGGAGCTGTTTTTT
TRBD2,.,TRBJ2-2,TRBV9,CASSPRLAGTGELFF,TGTGCCAGCAGCCCCCGACTAGCGGGGACCGGGGAGCTGTTTTTT
TRBD1,.,TRBJ2-6,TRBV5-1,CASSPQGTGANVLTF,TGCGCCAGCAGCCCACAGGGGACTGGGGCCAACGTCCTGACTTTC
TRBD1,few,TRBJ1-2,TRBV3-1/TRBV3-2,CASSPGTGMSGYTF,TGTGCCAGCAGCCCCGGGACAGGGATGAGTGGCTACACCTTC
.,.,TRBJ1-2,TRBV19,CASQRKDVLQGNYGYTF,TGTGCCAGTCAGAGGAAAGATGTTCTACAAGGAAACTATGGCTACACCTTC